The clone carrying this T cell receptor beta chain has a handful of counts. The sample belongs to a study of T cells in Graves' hyperthyroidism and ophthalmopathy. Extraction of PBMCs used 7.5 to 10 ml of fresh peripheral blood. V was pared by 0 bases and J by 7 bases, with 6 bases between. Germline CDR1 KGHSH, CDR2 LQKENI. The CDR3 spans 13 residues. What was amplified from RNA transcripts were TCR beta CDR3 regions. When the TCR CDR3 underwent first-round RT-PCR, the HTBI primer set was used. TCRdb fed the multiplex PCR reads into MiXCR, producing one record per CDR3 protein. The sample consists of around 380,000 distinct CDR3 sequences, approximately 13% of them appearing once.

The clonotype comes from a man aged 25 to 45 with Graves' hyperthyroidism that later progressed to Graves' ophthalmopathy. The specimen was blood. The chain couples TRBV18 to TRBJ1-4; D uncertain. CDR3 in DNA: TGTGCCAGCTCACCACCTGCGAGTGAAAAACTGTTTTTT. This codes for CASSPPASEKLFF.